These 8 T cell receptor beta chains were all obtained from the same sample, sequenced in a study of cytomegalovirus exposure and HLA in healthy donors. Primers: 60 Vbeta forward and 13 Jbeta reverse. Sequencing was performed with immunoSEQ multiplex PCR; in TCRdb, only in-frame clones are kept and a portion is missing. The table shows 150,000 or so clones, with around 72% occurring only once. Sequences were obtained from PBMCs. The origin of the receptors is a man younger than 35 in good health and CMV-seropositive.

The J gene is TRBJ2-1, the V gene TRBV29-1; 9 nucleotides match TRBD1. The J segment lost 8 bases and the V segment lost 8 bases, leaving 13 bases of the junction unmatched. This CDR3 is 14 amino acids long. Germline V CDR1 and CDR2: SQVTM, ANQGSEA. The CDR3 coding sequence is TGCAGCCTTGGGACAGGGAACACGGGAGATGAGCAGTTCTTC. Its protein product is CSLGTGNTGDEQFF.

The chain combines TRBV5-1 with TRBJ1-2; D is uncertain. This CDR3 has 15 amino acids. Germline-derived CDR1 and CDR2 are SGHRS and YFSETQ. Trimming removed 0 bases at V and 3 bases at J, with 12 bases between. CDR3 protein: CASSLVRGSDYGYTF. CDR3 nucleotide sequence: TGCGCCAGCAGCTTGGTGCGGGGTTCTGACTATGGCTACACCTTC.

This clone was picked up one time. The genes are TRBV5-4 and TRBJ1-1; possible D gene TRBD1, 5 bases. The CDR3 has 12 amino acids. Germline V CDR1 and CDR2: SGHNT, YYREEE (reference sequence). Between the trimmed V and J ends, which lost 9 bases and 3 bases, there was a span of 12 bases. The CDR3 region is CATSGGDTEAFF. The CDR3 DNA sequence: TGTGCCACCTCGGGAGGGGACACTGAAGCTTTCTTT.

This rearrangement joins TRBV5-1 to TRBJ2-7, with TRBD2 matching over 7 bases. Trimming removed 4 bases from V and 0 bases from J; junction bases left unmatched: 4. The CDR3 loop spans 14 amino acids. CDR1 is SGHRS and CDR2 is YFSETQ in the germline V gene. The CDR3 region has the DNA TGCGCCAGCAGCACTAGCGTTACCTCCTACGAGCAGTACTTC. Translation gives CASSTSVTSYEQYF.

In its sample, this clone was seen once. The chain joins TRBV7-2 to TRBJ2-3, with D perhaps TRBD2 (7 bases). The germline V and J ends were trimmed by 3 bases and 4 bases, with 14 bases remaining between them. The CDR3 spans 15 residues. CDR1 is SGHTA and CDR2 is FQGNSA in the germline V gene. In DNA form, the CDR3 reads TGTGCCAGCAGCTTGAGGGGGGGGAGTGCAGATACGCAGTATTTT. It yields the protein CASSLRGGSADTQYF.

V and J are TRBV28 and TRBJ1-5, with D perhaps TRBD1 (6 bases). Germline CDR1 reads MDHEN; CDR2 reads SYDVKM. The CDR3 is made up of 15 amino acids. V lost 6 bases, J lost 2 bases, and 14 bases lay in between. The chain's CDR3 is CASRGIGGGNQPQHF. The DNA of the CDR3 is TGTGCCAGCAGGGGAATAGGGGGAGGCAATCAGCCCCAGCATTTT.

This sequence joins TRBV5-8 and TRBJ2-1; 8 nucleotides align to TRBD2. Trimming cost V 6 bases and J 6 bases; bases outside gene matches: 11. Germline V lookup: CDR1 SGHTS, CDR2 YDEGEE. CDR3 length: 15 residues. The CDR3 DNA sequence: TGTGCCAGCACCCCGGGACTAGTAATTTCCAATGAGCAGTTCTTC. It is translated as CASTPGLVISNEQFF.

The CDR3 bases are TGCGCCAGCAGCCAGTATCGGGAGGCCGGAGAGACCCAGTACTTC. It encodes CASSQYREAGETQYF. The rearrangement uses TRBV4-3 and TRBJ2-5; TRBD2 matches 7 bases. V dropped 3 bases and J dropped 4; count of bases not matched to a gene: 8. Germline values: CDR1 LGHNA, CDR2 YSLEER. The CDR3 runs 15 residues.